The clone carrying this T cell receptor beta chain is medium-sized (0.01 to 0.1%) within its sample. What it recognizes is unknown. Only in-frame clones appear in the TCRdb table, and some are missing; sequencing was by immunoSEQ multiplex PCR. The data contain around 6,700 clones, around 50% of them singletons. These data belong to a study of CD4+ T cells in melanoma. Study-wide findings and caveats: Diverse differentiation states were reported for melanoma neoantigen-specific CD4+ T cells.

Sequenced input: cells from a culture (not recorded whether cultured in vitro). The sequence was collected from a human donor with melanoma.

CDR3 nucleotides: TGTGCCTGGAGTGAGGAGGGATGGAGCTATGGCTACACCTTC. Residues: CAWSEEGWSYGYTF. The chain has TRBV30 and TRBJ1-2; D ambiguous. V was pared by 1 base and J by 4 bases, with 13 bases between. The V gene's germline CDR1 is GTSNPN and CDR2 SVGIG (reference sequence). CDR3 length equals 14 residues.